The 2 T cell receptor beta chains listed next were all sequenced from one sample in a study of Graves' ophthalmopathy and Graves' hyperthyroidism. RNA transcripts yielded amplified TCR beta CDR3 regions. HTBI primers were used in a first-round RT-PCR, which preceded a second-round multiplex PCR. TCRdb passed the multiplex PCR reads through MiXCR, listing each CDR3 protein once. The sample yields about 620,000 distinct CDR3 sequences, 22% seen once. Material: peripheral blood. The receptor source for this set is a woman younger than 35 with stable Graves' hyperthyroidism. Some clones in this sample may be carry-over from other donors' samples.

V is TRBV25-1 and J is TRBJ1-5; D remains ambiguous. The CDR3 has 17 amino acids. With 1 base removed from V and 3 bases from J, the gap between germline ends came to 16 bases. Looked up from germline, CDR1 is MGHDK and CDR2 is SYGVNS. The DNA for the CDR3 is TGTGCCAGCAGTGAATTAGACCCGTTGGGCCCCAATCAGCCCCAGCATTTT. Translated: CASSELDPLGPNQPQHF.

In its sample, this clonotype was seen a few times. The chain uses TRBV15 and TRBJ1-2; D possibly corresponds to TRBD1 (5 bases). The germline gives CDR1 LNHNV, CDR2 YYDKDF (reference sequence). V lost 0 bases to trimming and J lost 7 bases, with 15 bases between them. The CDR3 has 15 amino acids. CDR3 DNA: TGTGCCACCAGCAGAGACAGGGTCTCTTTGTCTGGCTACACCTTC. This translates into CATSRDRVSLSGYTF.